Listed here are 27 T cell receptor beta chains from one sample, sequenced in a study of blood T cell repertoires in COVID-19. Profiled with immunoSEQ multiplex PCR; TCRdb holds only in-frame clones, not every one. The sample lists approximately 75,000 clones, approximately 82% seen once, with about 20% in the top ten. Sequenced input: peripheral blood. Receptor source: a woman aged 50 to 65 with acute or convalescent COVID-19.

This clone occurred once. This sequence joins TRBV5-4 and TRBJ2-1; 13 bases line up with TRBD2. The length of the CDR3 is 15 residues. V shed 4 bases and J 5 bases; nucleotides not matched to a gene: 3. The germline V gene has CDR1 SGHNT and CDR2 YYREEE (reference sequence). In nucleotides, the CDR3 is TGTGCCAGCAGCCCTACTAGCGGGAGGGACAATGAGCAGTTCTTC. As protein: CASSPTSGRDNEQFF. Combining the CDR3 with reference TRBV5-4 and TRBJ2-1 gives the whole variable domain ETGVTQSPTHLIKTRGQQVTLRCSSQSGHNTVSWYQQALGQGPQFIFQYYREEENGRGNFPPRFSGLQFPNYSSELNVNALELDDSALYLCASSPTSGRDNEQFFGPGTRLTVL.

The gene calls are TRBV7-2 and TRBJ2-1; TRBD1 aligns across 9 bases. The CDR3 length is 17 residues. Unmatched junction bases numbered 12, after V lost 5 bases and J lost 4 bases. Per germline, CDR1 SGHTA and CDR2 FQGNSA. The DNA of the CDR3 is TGTGCCAGCAGCCCCCATCAACCGGGACAGGGTTACAATGAGCAGTTCTTC. Translated: CASSPHQPGQGYNEQFF. The full variable domain, with the rest looked up from reference TRBV7-2 and TRBJ2-1, is GAGVSQSPSNKVTEKGKDVELRCDPISGHTALYWYRQSLGQGLEFLIYFQGNSAPDKSGLPSDRFSAERTGGSVSTLTIQRTQQEDSAVYLCASSPHQPGQGYNEQFFGPGTRLTVL.

This clone occurred a few times. The J gene is TRBJ2-1, the V gene TRBV3-1 (or the pseudogene TRBV3-2); the D gene is possibly TRBD2 (5 bases). The CDR3 totals 15 residues. The ends were cut back, 1 base at V and 5 bases at J, with 12 bases in the middle. The germline gives CDR1 LGHDT, CDR2 YNNKEL (reference sequence). This chain's CDR3 is CASSQVTGRNNEQFF. In DNA, the CDR3 is TGTGCCAGCAGCCAAGTAACGGGAAGGAACAATGAGCAGTTCTTC.

V gene TRBV7-3 combines with J gene TRBJ2-2; TRBD1 matches 9 bases. Trimming cost V 5 bases and J 5 bases; bases outside gene matches: 6. CDR3 length equals 15 residues. CDR1 is SGHTA, CDR2 FQGTGA, per germline. The CDR3 loop is CASSPTGGGTGELFF. Here the CDR3 DNA reads TGTGCCAGCAGCCCGACAGGGGGAGGGACCGGGGAGCTGTTTTTT. Variable domain in full (rest from reference TRBV7-3 and TRBJ2-2): GAGVSQTPSNKVTEKGKYVELRCDPISGHTALYWYRQSLGQGPEFLIYFQGTGAADDSGLPNDRFFAVRPEGSVSTLKIQRTERGDSAVYLCASSPTGGGTGELFFGEGSRLTVL.

The V gene is TRBV5-6, the J gene TRBJ2-7; maybe TRBD2 (6 bases). Trimming took 3 bases from V and 1 from J, leaving 11 bases between them. The CDR3 loop spans 14 amino acids. The V gene's germline CDR1 is SGHDT and CDR2 YYEEEE. Here the CDR3 reads CASSWTSGSYEQYF. CDR3 sequence (DNA): TGTGCCAGCAGCTGGACCAGCGGGTCCTACGAGCAGTACTTC.

This chain joins TRBV10-3 and TRBJ2-7; 14 positions match TRBD2. With 8 bases clipped from V and 0 bases from J, the junction kept 0 bases outside the gene matches. Germline V CDR1 and CDR2: ENHRY, SYGVKD. This CDR3 spans 14 amino acids. CDR3 in amino acids: CAIGTSGSSYEQYF. The CDR3 nucleotides are TGTGCCATCGGGACTAGCGGGAGCTCCTACGAGCAGTACTTC.

The chain is built from TRBV5-1 and TRBJ1-1, with 7 positions matching TRBD1. The V segment lost 4 bases and the J segment 0 bases; nucleotides outside the gene matches: 3. Germline loops: CDR1 SGHRS, CDR2 YFSETQ. This CDR3 is built from 14 residues. The CDR3 DNA is TGCGCCAGCAGCAGACAGGGACTGAACACTGAAGCTTTCTTT. It yields the protein CASSRQGLNTEAFF.

Concerning this clone itself: The sample contains more than one DNA sequence encoding this CDR3. V is TRBV6-5 and J is TRBJ1-2; 11 positions match TRBD1. Per germline, CDR1 MNHEY and CDR2 SVGAGI. The CDR3 length is 13 residues. Trimming took 6 bases from V and 8 from J; bases not matched to a gene: 5. The CDR3 coding sequence is TGTGCCAGCAGCCGGGGACAGGGGGACGGCTACACCTTC. Its translation: CASSRGQGDGYTF.

The J gene is TRBJ2-1, the V gene TRBV5-4; 15 bases line up with TRBD2. Looked up from germline, CDR1 is SGHNT and CDR2 is YYREEE (reference sequence). Trimming took 3 bases from V and 10 from J; bases not matched to a gene: 8. This CDR3 is built from 16 residues. CDR3 sequence reads: CASSSRTSGGADEQFF. In DNA, the CDR3 is TGTGCCAGCAGCTCGCGGACTAGCGGGGGGGCTGACGAGCAGTTCTTC.

The chain employs TRBV7-9 and TRBJ2-5; D may be TRBD2 (5 bases). Germline V lookup: CDR1 SEHNR, CDR2 FQNEAQ (reference sequence). The CDR3 spans 13 residues. Trimming removed 5 bases at V and 1 base at J, with 8 bases between. CDR3 DNA sequence: TGTGCCAGCAGCCGGAGGCCCCAAGAGACCCAGTACTTC. Translated, it gives CASSRRPQETQYF.

This clone was counted once. This sequence joins TRBV25-1 and TRBJ2-7; maybe TRBD1 (5 bases). The CDR3 sequence is 12 residues long. CDR1 and CDR2 (germline): MGHDK, SYGVNS. The germline V and J ends were trimmed by 4 bases and 10 bases, with 14 bases remaining between them. The CDR3 sequence: CASSGDSTSQYF. The CDR3 DNA follows: TGTGCCAGCAGTGGAGACAGCACCTCTCAGTACTTC.

This clone came up a few times. This chain links TRBV29-1 with TRBJ2-5, with 8 bases that match TRBD2. V was pared by 7 bases and J by 5 bases, with 6 bases of the junction left unmatched. Germline V gene lookup returns CDR1 SQVTM and CDR2 ANQGSEA. The CDR3 sequence is 12 residues long. CDR3 protein: CSGSGGPETQYF. CDR3 sequence (DNA): TGCAGCGGATCGGGAGGGCCCGAGACCCAGTACTTC.

The J gene is TRBJ1-3, the V gene TRBV18; 7 nucleotides match TRBD1. CDR3 length equals 16 residues. V lost 3 bases to trimming and J lost 1 base; unmatched junction nucleotides: 6. CDR1 and CDR2 from the germline V gene are KGHSH and LQKENI. CDR3 in amino acids: CASSPGTANSGNTIYF. Here the CDR3 DNA reads TGTGCCAGCTCACCCGGGACAGCTAATTCTGGAAACACCATATATTTT.

V is TRBV18 and J is TRBJ2-2; the match to TRBD1 covers 9 bases. This CDR3 has 15 amino acids. The germline CDR1 and CDR2 sequences are KGHSH and LQKENI. The junction had 9 bases not matched to a gene; V was cut back by 6 bases and J by 7 bases. The CDR3 protein is CASSPGQGLIGELFF. CDR3 bases: TGTGCCAGCTCCCCGGGACAGGGATTGATCGGGGAGCTGTTTTTT.

The chain has TRBV7-8 and TRBJ2-7; 7 nucleotides match TRBD2. CDR1 and CDR2 (germline): SGHVS, FQNEAQ. Trimming at V came to 1 base and at J to 3 bases, leaving 3 bases not matched to a gene. This CDR3 has 14 residues. The CDR3 nucleotides are TGTGCCAGCAGCTTAGAATGGGACTACTACGAGCAGTACTTC. Protein product: CASSLEWDYYEQYF. The variable domain in full, completed from reference TRBV7-8 and TRBJ2-7, reads GAGVSQSPRYKVAKRGQDVALRCDPISGHVSLFWYQQALGQGPEFLTYFQNEAQLDKSGLPSDRFFAERPEGSVSTLKIQRTQQEDSAVYLCASSLEWDYYEQYFGPGTRLTVT.

The chain employs TRBV29-1 and TRBJ1-1, with a weak D call TRBD1 (6 bases). In germline, CDR1 is SQVTM, CDR2 ANQGSEA. V was pared by 7 bases and J by 1 base, with 10 bases between. CDR3 length: 12 residues. The CDR3 DNA reads TGCAGCGCCGAACAGGGGAACACTGAAGCTTTCTTT. It codes for CSAEQGNTEAFF.

The chain links TRBV19 to TRBJ1-1; D is possibly TRBD1 (5 bases). The length of the CDR3 is 15 residues. The germline V and J ends were trimmed by 1 base and 6 bases, with 15 bases remaining between them. Germline CDR1 and CDR2: LNHDA and SQIVND (reference sequence). CDR3 DNA: TGTGCCAGTAGTATAGTTTCGCAGGGAAGCGCTGAAGCTTTCTTT. Protein: CASSIVSQGSAEAFF.

This chain uses TRBV5-4 with TRBJ2-2; D may be TRBD2 (5 bases). Germline-derived CDR1 and CDR2 are SGHNT and YYREEE (reference sequence). V lost 2 bases, J lost 3 bases, and 8 bases lay in between. This CDR3 contains 14 residues. This chain's CDR3 is CASSFGGYTGELFF. DNA of the CDR3: TGTGCCAGCAGCTTTGGAGGATACACCGGGGAGCTGTTTTTT. Full variable domain (remainder filled in from reference TRBV5-4 and TRBJ2-2): ETGVTQSPTHLIKTRGQQVTLRCSSQSGHNTVSWYQQALGQGPQFIFQYYREEENGRGNFPPRFSGLQFPNYSSELNVNALELDDSALYLCASSFGGYTGELFFGEGSRLTVL.

The chain employs TRBV7-2 and TRBJ1-4; 9 nucleotides match TRBD1. This CDR3 is 14 amino acids long. V was clipped by 6 bases and J by 6 bases; unmatched bases: 5. Germline CDR1 reads SGHTA; CDR2 reads FQGNSA. CDR3 in amino acids: CASRSGQGDEKLFF. For the CDR3, the DNA is TGTGCCAGCAGGTCGGGACAGGGAGATGAAAAACTGTTTTTT. The full variable domain, rest sourced from reference TRBV7-2 and TRBJ1-4, is GAGVSQSPSNKVTEKGKDVELRCDPISGHTALYWYRQSLGQGLEFLIYFQGNSAPDKSGLPSDRFSAERTGGSVSTLTIQRTQQEDSAVYLCASRSGQGDEKLFFGSGTQLSVL.

This chain uses TRBV11-2 with TRBJ1-1, with 7 bases that match TRBD1. Germline CDR1 SGHAT, CDR2 FQNNGV. The CDR3 spans 15 residues. Trimming cost V 6 bases and J 4 bases; bases outside gene matches: 11. CDR3 protein: CASRVPGQRSTEAFF. The DNA for the CDR3 is TGTGCCAGCAGGGTACCGGGACAGCGGAGCACTGAAGCTTTCTTT.

V gene TRBV5-6 combines with J gene TRBJ1-3; D unclear. V was pared by 4 bases and J by 0 bases, with 23 bases between. Germline lookup yields CDR1 SGHDT and CDR2 YYEEEE. This CDR3 is built from 19 residues. The CDR3 bases are TGTGCCAGCAGCCGTACCGACGCAGACCTAAGACTCTCTGGAAACACCATATATTTT. It is translated as CASSRTDADLRLSGNTIYF.

The chain has TRBV5-1 and TRBJ2-3; TRBD1 is a possible D gene (7 bases). The V and J ends lost 4 bases and 2 bases respectively, with 17 bases between them. CDR3 size: 16 residues. Germline V gene sequence: CDR1 SGHRS, CDR2 YFSETQ. CDR3 region: CASSLGQGGTTDTQYF. For the CDR3, the DNA is TGCGCCAGCAGCCTTGGTCAGGGGGGAACCACAGATACGCAGTATTTT.

The chain recombines TRBV5-1 with TRBJ2-2, with TRBD2 identical over 8 bases. The CDR3 runs 15 residues. The germline V gene encodes CDR1 SGHRS and CDR2 YFSETQ. The junction had 8 bases not matched to a gene; V was cut back by 5 bases and J by 5 bases. The DNA of the CDR3 is TGCGCCAGCAGTATCCGGTCGGGGGGGACCGGGGAGCTGTTTTTT. Its translation: CASSIRSGGTGELFF.

This chain connects TRBV28 to TRBJ2-2, with a tentative D call TRBD2 (5 bases). The CDR3 runs 13 residues. Trimming left V 6 bases short and J 7 bases short, with 12 bases between. Looked up from germline, CDR1 is MDHEN and CDR2 is SYDVKM. In nucleotides, the CDR3 is TGTGCCAGCAGCCCCCTAGCTAACGGGGAGCTGTTTTTT. It codes for CASSPLANGELFF.

The chain joins TRBV9 to TRBJ1-4; no reliable D call. Trimming took 3 bases from V and 1 from J, leaving 10 bases between them. The germline gives CDR1 SGDLS, CDR2 YYNGEE. The CDR3 consists of 15 residues. The CDR3 sequence: CASSDARETNEKLFF. CDR3 coding DNA: TGTGCCAGCAGCGACGCGAGGGAAACTAATGAAAAACTGTTTTTT. The complete variable domain, with remaining parts taken from reference TRBV9 and TRBJ1-4, reads DSGVTQTPKHLITATGQRVTLRCSPRSGDLSVYWYQQSLDQGLQFLIQYYNGEERAKGNILERFSAQQFPDLHSELNLSSLELGDSALYFCASSDARETNEKLFFGSGTQLSVL.

This clone came up once. This rearrangement joins TRBV9 to TRBJ1-2, with 7 bases aligning to TRBD1. J gave up 5 bases and V 3 bases, and 13 bases lay outside the gene matches. Per germline, CDR1 SGDLS and CDR2 YYNGEE. CDR3 length: 16 residues. This CDR3 reads CASSAQQGTRFYGYTF. The CDR3 DNA reads as TGTGCCAGCAGCGCCCAACAGGGGACCCGATTTTATGGCTACACCTTC.

This clone has more than one count but fewer than ten. The V call is TRBV4-2, the J call TRBJ2-6; 12 bases fit TRBD2. The CDR3 totals 20 residues. V was clipped by 3 bases and J by 4 bases; unmatched bases: 13. Looked up from germline, CDR1 is LGHNA and CDR2 is YNFKEQ. CDR3: CASSHQSAASGRAGANVLTF. The CDR3 DNA follows: TGTGCCAGCAGCCATCAGTCTGCGGCTAGCGGGAGGGCCGGGGCCAACGTCCTGACTTTC.